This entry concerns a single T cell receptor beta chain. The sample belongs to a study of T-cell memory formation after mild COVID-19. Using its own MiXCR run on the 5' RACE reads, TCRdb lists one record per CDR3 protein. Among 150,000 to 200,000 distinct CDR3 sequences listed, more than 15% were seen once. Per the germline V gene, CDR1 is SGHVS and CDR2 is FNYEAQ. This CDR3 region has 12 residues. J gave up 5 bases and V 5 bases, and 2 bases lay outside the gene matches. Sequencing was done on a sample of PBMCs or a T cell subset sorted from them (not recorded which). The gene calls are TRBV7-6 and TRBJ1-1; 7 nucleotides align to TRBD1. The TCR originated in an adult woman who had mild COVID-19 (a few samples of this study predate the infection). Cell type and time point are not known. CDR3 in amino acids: CASSQTGTEAFF. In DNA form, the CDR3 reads TGTGCCAGCAGCCAGACAGGGACTGAAGCTTTCTTT.